The T cell receptor beta chain under discussion was sequenced for a study of blood T cell repertoires in COVID-19 (dated by TCRdb to 2020 to 2022). Notes on the research overall: Samples from collaborators originated in the United States, Italy and Spain and spanned both the acute and convalescent phases of COVID-19. The material from the prospective study consisted of cDNA or gDNA derived from T cells, B-cell-depleted T cells, or PBMCs. The dataset comprised deeply sampled blood TCRbeta repertoires from subjects exposed to, actively infected with, or recovered from COVID-19. The repertoires were made available in a free public database intended to serve as a resource for research on the immune response to SARS-CoV-2. Samples were obtained from the ongoing ImmuneRACE study (first 160 participants) and from 1,254 subjects provided by 6 global collaborators. Nearly every sample came with metadata listing a de-identified subject ID, COVID-19 status, age in years and sex. Where HLA class I and class II types were available, the types were taken from metadata supplied by the sample provider, not from assay-based typing.

In Seattle, one collaborating source enrolled patients while the infection was active and tracked those patients longitudinally over the course of disease. Whole blood was collected in K2EDTA tubes by collaborating institutions according to the institutions' own protocols. For TCRbeta analysis, collaborators shipped samples in one of three forms: frozen whole blood, isolated PBMCs, or DNA extracted from either of those sample types. In regard to this clone: What antigen it recognizes has not been identified. No much larger clone is present one base from it, and per-base qualities are unavailable.

The immunoSEQ Assay, a bias-controlled multiplex PCR, was used to amplify TCRbeta CDR3 regions from genomic DNA. Regarding the original processing steps: Nucleated cell counts per sample were estimated from amplification of reference gene primers within the assay. To quantify the absolute abundance of each unique TCRbeta CDR3 rearrangement, sequence reads were collapsed and filtered. For each sample, productive Simpson clonality was calculated by taking the square root of Simpson's diversity index across productive rearrangements. The immuneACCESS repertoire file appears here via TCRdb, limited to in-frame rearrangements. These files lack a portion of the clones; in checked studies, under half of the deficit traces to unresolved V genes, and the cause of the others is not known. V and J calls and clone size are given by that table; D and trimming were obtained from the DNA. The sample profile shows about 73,000 clones; 70% to 80% of them were found once. The biggest ten clones account for 2% to 2.5% of the sample.

The germline V gene (reference sequence) provides CDR1 LNHDA and CDR2 SQIVND. The CDR3 covers 16 residues, taking in both the cysteine and the phenylalanine. Only the CDR3 part of the read is kept: 48 bases, read in frame from the first base. V was cut back by 3 bases and J by 0 bases, leaving a gap of 15 bases between them. The study at large found these results: The quantity of clinical and demographic metadata differed by source and by participant and was supplied without curation.

The sequence was obtained from a man aged 70 or older with COVID-19, enrolled during active disease. The sequenced sample consisted of peripheral blood. The sequence joins TRBV19 to TRBJ2-7; a tentative D call is TRBD1 (5 bases match). The nucleotide sequence is given as TGTGCCAGTAGTATGGTAGCAGGGATAGGCTCCTACGAGCAGTACTTC. Translated, this is CASSMVAGIGSYEQYF.